These 5 T cell receptor beta chains share one sample of origin, sequenced in a study of blood T cells in healthy people across ages. A second PCR of about 7 to 12 cycles used a sample-barcoded 5' primer and a J-beta primer mix. TCRdb recomputed calls from the 5' RACE reads with MiXCR, one row per CDR3 protein. The sample includes 600,000 to 800,000 distinct CDR3 sequences, more than 20% of them seen just once. Sequences were obtained from blood. The receptors were gathered from a man between 70 and 80 years old in good health.

This clonotype was detected a few times. The gene calls are TRBV15 and TRBJ2-4; 10 bases agree with TRBD1. The CDR3 has 15 residues. V shed 0 bases, J shed 7 bases, and the junction held 3 bases outside the gene matches. CDR1 LNHNV and CDR2 YYDKDF come from the germline V gene (reference sequence). The CDR3 DNA is TGTGCCACCAGCAGAGACTCGGGACAGGGGAACATTCAGTACTTC. It encodes CATSRDSGQGNIQYF.

V gene TRBV21-1 combines with J gene TRBJ1-5; the tabulated D call, TRBD1, remains unverified against the DNA. TRBV21-1 is termed a pseudogene. This CDR3 comprises 17 residues. CDR3 amino acids: CASSKNYDSYSNQPQHF. In nucleotides, the CDR3 is TGTGCCAGCAGCAAAAACTACGACAGTTATAGCAATCAGCCCCAGCATTTT.

This clonotype was observed a handful of times. V is TRBV9 and J is TRBJ2-3; possibly TRBD1 for D (5 bases). The CDR3 extends over 15 amino acids. Looked up from germline, CDR1 is SGDLS and CDR2 is YYNGEE. Trimming removed 1 base from V and 0 bases from J, with 9 bases in between. The CDR3 protein is CASSVQGRSTDTQYF. CDR3 nucleotide sequence: TGTGCCAGCAGCGTACAGGGCCGTAGCACAGATACGCAGTATTTT.

This clonotype was counted between two and nine times. The chain links TRBV29-1 to TRBJ1-2, with 10 bases lining up with TRBD1. The V gene end was trimmed by 1 base and the J gene end by 4 bases; junction bases not matched to a gene: 6. The germline V gene has CDR1 SQVTM and CDR2 ANQGSEA. This CDR3 spans 15 amino acids. The CDR3 bases are TGCAGCGTTGAAGTGTCGGGACAGGGGACCTATGGCTACACCTTC. Translated, it gives CSVEVSGQGTYGYTF.

The rearrangement joins TRBV2 to TRBJ2-5, with D hard to call. The J call may be mistaken, given a closer DNA end match to TRBJ2-7. The germline V gene has CDR1 SNHLY and CDR2 FYNNEI. This CDR3 is 13 amino acids long. This chain's CDR3 is CASRDDLLYEQYF. The CDR3 DNA sequence: TGTGCCAGCAGAGACGACCTGCTCTACGAGCAGTACTTC.